The 25 T cell receptor beta chains presented below share a single source sample, sequenced in a study of OX40 agonist ivuxolimab in advanced cancers. Profiled with immunoSEQ multiplex PCR; TCRdb holds only in-frame clones, not every one. The sample lists 6,000 to 8,000 clones, approximately 70% occurring once. The sample was CD4+ or CD8+ T cells sorted from blood, taken in a trial of the OX40 agonist ivuxolimab. The receptors were gathered from an adult with an advanced solid tumor such as melanoma, head and neck, liver or kidney cancer.

The chain is built from TRBV5-1 and TRBJ2-1; a weak D match, TRBD1 (7 bases). The CDR3 has 15 amino acids. Germline V gene lookup returns CDR1 SGHRS and CDR2 YFSETQ. With 0 bases removed from V and 6 bases from J, the gap between germline ends came to 13 bases. The CDR3, as DNA: TGCGCCAGCAGCTTGGCCAGGCAGGGGGGCAATGAGCAGTTCTTC. Protein sequence: CASSLARQGGNEQFF. Full variable domain (remainder filled in from reference TRBV5-1 and TRBJ2-1): KAGVTQTPRYLIKTRGQQVTLSCSPISGHRSVSWYQQTPGQGLQFLFEYFSETQRNKGNFPGRFSGRQFSNSRSEMNVSTLELGDSALYLCASSLARQGGNEQFFGPGTRLTVL.

V usage is TRBV19 and J usage is TRBJ2-3, with TRBD1 as a possible D gene (7 bases). Germline values: CDR1 LNHDA, CDR2 SQIVND (reference sequence). There are 16 residues in the CDR3. Trimming removed 6 bases at V and 3 bases at J, with 19 bases between. The CDR3 coding sequence is TGTGCCAGTAGCCACAGGGGAGGAGGCCGGACAGATACGCAGTATTTT. This codes for CASSHRGGGRTDTQYF.

The chain couples TRBV5-4 to TRBJ2-7, with 12 bases that match TRBD2. Germline V gives CDR1 SGHNT, CDR2 YYREEE (reference sequence). With V trimmed by 7 bases and J by 2 bases, 1 base remained unmatched. The CDR3 extends over 13 amino acids. CDR3 in amino acids: CASSSGGAYEQYF. The CDR3 DNA sequence: TGTGCCAGCTCTAGCGGGGGGGCCTACGAGCAGTACTTC.

The J gene is TRBJ1-1, the V gene TRBV7-8, with 7 bases matching TRBD1. V dropped 1 base and J dropped 5; count of bases not matched to a gene: 7. CDR3 size: 15 residues. CDR1 and CDR2 from the germline V gene are SGHVS and FQNEAQ. CDR3 loop: CASSLDVDRETEAFF. The DNA of the CDR3 is TGTGCCAGCAGCTTAGATGTCGACAGGGAGACTGAAGCTTTCTTT.

This clone was observed once. The rearrangement links TRBV5-4 to TRBJ1-2; 9 bases line up with TRBD1. Germline CDR1 and CDR2: SGHNT and YYREEE (reference sequence). CDR3 length equals 17 residues. The J segment lost 4 bases and the V segment lost 8 bases, leaving 18 bases of the junction unmatched. CDR3 sequence reads: CASLTRTGDDSIYGYTF. CDR3 sequence (DNA): TGTGCCAGTCTCACTCGGACAGGGGACGACTCAATCTATGGCTACACCTTC.

The chain carries TRBV6-1 and TRBJ2-1; D call uncertain. Trimming removed 2 bases at V and 5 bases at J, with 10 bases between. The CDR3 has 14 amino acids. The V gene's germline CDR1 is MNHNS and CDR2 SASEGT. CDR3 in amino acids: CASSEMVSDNEQFF. The CDR3 bases are TGTGCCAGCAGTGAAATGGTGTCCGACAATGAGCAGTTCTTC.

There are many counts of this clone. The chain carries TRBV19 and TRBJ1-2; D possibly corresponds to TRBD1 (6 bases). With 5 bases removed from V and 7 bases from J, the gap between germline ends came to 14 bases. This CDR3 is 13 amino acids long. Germline CDR1 is LNHDA and CDR2 is SQIVND (reference sequence). Here the CDR3 reads CASSGGPRRGYTF. CDR3 in DNA: TGTGCCAGTAGTGGGGGCCCACGGCGTGGCTACACCTTC.

V and J are TRBV11-2 and TRBJ1-1; the match to TRBD1 covers 8 bases. The CDR3 runs to 14 residues. The germline V gene has CDR1 SGHAT and CDR2 FQNNGV. With V trimmed by 1 base and J by 4 bases, 2 bases remained unmatched. This CDR3 is CASSLGTGSTEAFF. Here the CDR3 DNA reads TGTGCCAGCAGCTTAGGGACAGGGAGCACTGAAGCTTTCTTT.

The chain has TRBV5-6 and TRBJ2-3; D may be TRBD1 (5 bases). Germline CDR1 SGHDT, CDR2 YYEEEE. The V end lost 3 bases, the J end lost 0 bases, and 20 bases lay between the germline ends. CDR3 length equals 18 residues. This CDR3 reads CASSWGQIDFLSTDTQYF. The CDR3 nucleotides read TGTGCCAGCAGCTGGGGCCAAATTGACTTCCTTAGCACAGATACGCAGTATTTT.

The J gene is TRBJ2-7, the V gene TRBV5-5; 9 nucleotides agree with TRBD1. V dropped 4 bases and J dropped 3; count of bases not matched to a gene: 5. Germline values: CDR1 SGHKS, CDR2 YYEKEE (reference sequence). The CDR3 consists of 14 residues. CDR3 sequence: CASSDPGQGYEQYF. The CDR3 nucleotides read TGTGCCAGCAGCGACCCGGGACAGGGCTACGAGCAGTACTTC.

This chain joins TRBV4-1 and TRBJ1-6; tentatively, D is TRBD1 (5 bases). The CDR3 sequence is 16 residues long. CDR1 and CDR2 (germline): MGHRA, YSYEKL. The germline V and J ends were trimmed by 4 bases and 5 bases, with 15 bases remaining between them. The CDR3 region is CASSPYGHNHNSPLHF. CDR3 DNA: TGCGCCAGCAGCCCCTACGGACACAACCATAATTCACCCCTCCACTTT.

This clone was seen only a few times. The genes are TRBV7-9 and TRBJ2-1, with a tentative D call TRBD1 (5 bases). Germline CDR1 reads SEHNR; CDR2 reads FQNEAQ (reference sequence). Trimming pared 5 bases from V and 7 bases from J, leaving 12 bases between. The CDR3 sequence is 13 residues long. CDR3 bases: TGTGCCAGCAGCCTTGGGGCTATTAATGAGCAGTTCTTC. This gives the protein CASSLGAINEQFF.

This clone was counted between two and nine times. The chain uses TRBV9 and TRBJ1-1; 7 nucleotides line up with TRBD1. CDR1 SGDLS and CDR2 YYNGEE come from the germline V gene. The ends lost 0 bases at V and 2 bases at J; junction bases unmatched: 7. The CDR3 is 16 amino acids. The CDR3: CASSVGQGEGNTEAFF. CDR3 nucleotides: TGTGCCAGCAGCGTAGGACAGGGCGAGGGCAACACTGAAGCTTTCTTT.

This chain connects TRBV5-6 to TRBJ1-2, with 9 bases lining up with TRBD1. The germline V gene encodes CDR1 SGHDT and CDR2 YYEEEE. The CDR3 consists of 11 residues. The ends lost 7 bases at V and 5 bases at J; junction bases unmatched: 0. CDR3 nucleotides: TGTGCCAGCGGGACAGGGTATGGCTACACCTTC. The encoded protein is CASGTGYGYTF.

This chain links TRBV9 with TRBJ2-4, with D possibly TRBD2 on 5 matching bases. Germline values: CDR1 SGDLS, CDR2 YYNGEE. This CDR3 contains 12 residues. Trimming cost V 3 bases and J 5 bases, with 6 bases left between them. The DNA for the CDR3 is TGTGCCAGCAGCGGGGGAGAAAACATTCAGTACTTC. As protein: CASSGGENIQYF. Full variable domain (remainder filled in from reference TRBV9 and TRBJ2-4): DSGVTQTPKHLITATGQRVTLRCSPRSGDLSVYWYQQSLDQGLQFLIQYYNGEERAKGNILERFSAQQFPDLHSELNLSSLELGDSALYFCASSGGENIQYFGAGTRLSVL.

The V and J genes are TRBV7-6 and TRBJ2-1; no clear D. This CDR3 spans 15 amino acids. V dropped 3 bases and J dropped 6 bases, with 15 bases sitting between them. CDR1 SGHVS and CDR2 FNYEAQ come from the germline V gene. CDR3 sequence: CASSFGPQLGNEQFF. CDR3 coding DNA: TGTGCCAGCAGCTTCGGGCCGCAACTTGGCAATGAGCAGTTCTTC.

The V gene is TRBV7-2, the J gene TRBJ1-2; D call uncertain. This CDR3 comprises 14 residues. In germline, CDR1 is SGHTA, CDR2 FQGNSA. V was trimmed by 7 bases and J by 5 bases, leaving 17 bases between them. This CDR3 is CASNLASDSYGYTF. The CDR3 bases are TGTGCCAGCAACCTAGCCAGCGACTCTTATGGCTACACCTTC.

This sequence joins TRBV21-1 and TRBJ1-5; the table's D call, TRBD1, has no DNA check behind it. TRBV21-1 represents a pseudogene. The CDR3 contains 19 residues. CDR3 residues: CASSDPDRVWSPSNQPQHF. The CDR3 DNA is TGTGCCAGCAGCGACCCAGACAGGGTATGGAGCCCCAGCAATCAGCCCCAGCATTTT.

This chain uses TRBV7-9 with TRBJ1-1; 9 nucleotides match TRBD1. CDR1 and CDR2 (germline): SEHNR, FQNEAQ (reference sequence). The CDR3 is 14 residues long. V gave up 4 bases and J gave up 11 bases; unmatched junction bases: 11. In DNA, the CDR3 is TGTGCCAGCAGCTCTAGATCGGGACAGGGATCGGCTTTCTTT. Encoded protein: CASSSRSGQGSAFF.

The V call is TRBV7-9, the J call TRBJ2-2; TRBD1 matches 8 bases. The CDR3 totals 18 residues. Germline lookup yields CDR1 SEHNR and CDR2 FQNEAQ (reference sequence). J lost 4 bases, V lost 1 base, and 11 bases had no gene match. Here the CDR3 reads CASSLDPWDRPLTGELFF. In nucleotides, the CDR3 is TGTGCCAGCAGCTTAGATCCATGGGACAGGCCACTCACCGGGGAGCTGTTTTTT.

The chain has TRBV11-3 and TRBJ2-1; D not certain. V gave up 5 bases and J gave up 9 bases, with 20 bases separating them. This CDR3 is 15 amino acids long. CDR1 is SGHNT, CDR2 YENEEA, per germline. CDR3 sequence: CASSRYATGYGEQFF. Here the CDR3 DNA reads TGTGCCAGCAGCCGATACGCGACGGGCTACGGTGAGCAGTTCTTC.

This clone was observed a few times. The chain carries TRBV7-5 and TRBJ2-7; whether TRBD2, the table's D call, matches the DNA was not checked. TRBV7-5 is a recognized pseudogene. CDR3 length: 14 amino acids. The CDR3 sequence is CASSAGTSLWEQYF. The CDR3 DNA is TGTGCCAGCAGCGCCGGGACTAGCCTTTGGGAGCAGTACTTC.

This chain joins TRBV11-2 and TRBJ1-5; a possible D gene is TRBD1 (6 bases). Trimming removed 1 base from V and 4 bases from J, with 11 bases in between. The germline gives CDR1 SGHAT, CDR2 FQNNGV. This CDR3 spans 15 amino acids. CDR3 loop: CASSLGRGRNQPQHF. DNA of the CDR3: TGTGCCAGCAGCTTAGGCAGGGGCCGGAATCAGCCCCAGCATTTT.

The rearrangement joins TRBV19 to TRBJ1-5; D is unclear. Germline CDR1 is LNHDA and CDR2 is SQIVND (reference sequence). V lost 5 bases and J 0 bases, leaving 5 bases between the germline ends. The CDR3 is 13 residues long. The CDR3 region has the DNA TGTGCCAGTAGTTATTCTAGCAATCAGCCCCAGCATTTT. Protein product: CASSYSSNQPQHF. Filled out from reference TRBV19 and TRBJ1-5, the complete variable domain reads DGGITQSPKYLFRKEGQNVTLSCEQNLNHDAMYWYRQDPGQGLRLIYYSQIVNDFQKGDIAEGYSVSREKKESFPLTVTSAQKNPTAFYLCASSYSSNQPQHFGDGTRLSIL.

This clone was seen more than once but under ten times. V is TRBV7-6 and J is TRBJ2-3; the D is unclear. Germline V gene sequence: CDR1 SGHVS, CDR2 FNYEAQ. V lost 4 bases and J lost 6, with 8 bases in between. This CDR3 has 12 residues. The CDR3 is CASSSLKDTQYF. The CDR3 coding sequence is TGTGCCAGCAGCTCCTTGAAGGATACGCAGTATTTT.